This TCR beta chain comes out of a study of blood T cell repertoires in COVID-19. For the study at large: PBMCs, B-cell-depleted T cells, or T cells were the source of the cDNA or gDNA that made up the material.

Profiling relied on immunoSEQ multiplex PCR, and the TCRdb table lists in-frame clones only, not all of them. The sample consists of about 91,000 clones, roughly 91% of them appearing once. After removal of 5 bases from V and 4 bases from J, the junction contained 7 bases not matched to a gene. CDR3 length: 16 residues. Germline V CDR1 and CDR2: SGHTA, FQGNSA. The source is an elderly woman with active COVID-19. Specimen: peripheral blood. This chain links TRBV7-2 with TRBJ2-5; 13 bases are a match to TRBD2. This CDR3 reads CASSNGLAGVGETQYF. In DNA, the CDR3 is TGTGCCAGCAGCAATGGACTAGCGGGAGTGGGAGAGACCCAGTACTTC.